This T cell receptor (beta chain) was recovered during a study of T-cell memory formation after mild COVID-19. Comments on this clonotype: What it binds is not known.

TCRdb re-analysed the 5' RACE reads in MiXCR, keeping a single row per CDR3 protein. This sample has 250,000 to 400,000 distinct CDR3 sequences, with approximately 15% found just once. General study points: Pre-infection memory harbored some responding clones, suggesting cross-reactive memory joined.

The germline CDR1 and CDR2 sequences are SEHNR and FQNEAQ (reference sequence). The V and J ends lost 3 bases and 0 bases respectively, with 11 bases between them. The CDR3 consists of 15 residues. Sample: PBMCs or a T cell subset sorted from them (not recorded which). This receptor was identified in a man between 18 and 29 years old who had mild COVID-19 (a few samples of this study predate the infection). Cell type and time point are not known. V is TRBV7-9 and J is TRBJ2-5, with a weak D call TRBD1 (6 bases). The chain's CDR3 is CASSLTGYNQETQYF. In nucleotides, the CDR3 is TGTGCCAGCAGCTTGACAGGCTACAACCAAGAGACCCAGTACTTC.